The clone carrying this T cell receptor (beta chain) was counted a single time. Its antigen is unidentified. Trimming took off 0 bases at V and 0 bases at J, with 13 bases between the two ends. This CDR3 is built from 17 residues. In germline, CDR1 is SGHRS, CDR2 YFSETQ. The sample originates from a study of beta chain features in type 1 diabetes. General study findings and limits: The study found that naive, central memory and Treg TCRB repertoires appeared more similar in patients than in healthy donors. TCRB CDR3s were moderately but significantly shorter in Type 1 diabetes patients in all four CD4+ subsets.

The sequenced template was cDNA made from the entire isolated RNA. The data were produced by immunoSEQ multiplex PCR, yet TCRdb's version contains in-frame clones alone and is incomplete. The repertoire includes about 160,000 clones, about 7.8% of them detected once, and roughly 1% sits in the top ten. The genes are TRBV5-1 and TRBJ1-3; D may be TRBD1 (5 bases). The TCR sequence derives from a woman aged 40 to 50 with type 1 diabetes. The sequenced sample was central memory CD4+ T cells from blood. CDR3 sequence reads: CASSLEGRASSGNTIYF. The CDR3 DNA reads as TGCGCCAGCAGCTTGGAGGGCAGGGCTAGCTCTGGAAACACCATATATTTT.